Below, 9 T cell receptor beta chains from the same sample are listed, as sequenced in a study of cytotoxic CD8 clonotypes in ibrutinib-treated CLL. Only in-frame clones appear in the TCRdb table, and some are missing; sequencing was by immunoSEQ multiplex PCR. The sample yields tens of thousands of clones, more than 65% seen once. The source was PBMCs, collected after 24 months of ibrutinib treatment. The receptor set was obtained from a human donor with chronic lymphocytic leukemia.

The chain recombines TRBV27 with TRBJ1-5; 7 nucleotides align to TRBD1. The V gene's germline CDR1 is MNHEY and CDR2 SMNVEV (reference sequence). The CDR3 is 15 amino acids. Losses at the gene ends were 6 bases for V and 3 bases for J; bases not matched to a gene: 8. The CDR3 loop is CASRQGGPDNQPQHF. Written as DNA, the CDR3 is TGTGCCAGCAGGCAGGGGGGACCGGACAATCAGCCCCAGCATTTT.

The chain recombines TRBV7-9 with TRBJ1-6; the D is unclear. Trimming shortened V by 5 bases and J by 7 bases, and 6 bases separated the two germline ends. Germline loops: CDR1 SEHNR, CDR2 FQNEAQ (reference sequence). The CDR3 contains 12 residues. The CDR3 DNA reads as TGTGCCAGCAGCGTAGGGAATTCACCCCTCCACTTT. Translating gives CASSVGNSPLHF.

This rearrangement joins TRBV7-3 to TRBJ2-1; either TRBD1 or TRBD2 may fit D (6 bases each). CDR3 length equals 15 residues. Germline lookup yields CDR1 SGHTA and CDR2 FQGTGA. Trimming removed 0 bases from V and 4 bases from J, with 10 bases in between. The CDR3 loop is CASSLTPGAYNEQFF. CDR3 nucleotides: TGTGCCAGCAGCTTAACCCCGGGGGCGTACAATGAGCAGTTCTTC.

The chain uses TRBV7-9 and TRBJ2-7, with D unclear. The V end lost 2 bases, the J end lost 2 bases, and 7 bases lay between the germline ends. Germline values: CDR1 SEHNR, CDR2 FQNEAQ (reference sequence). The CDR3 spans 13 residues. CDR3 region: CASSLHSPYEQYF. The CDR3 nucleotides are TGTGCCAGCAGCTTACACAGTCCCTACGAGCAGTACTTC.

The chain has TRBV19 and TRBJ1-5; TRBD1 agrees at 7 bases. The CDR3 has 13 amino acids. V lost 4 bases, J lost 4 bases, and 1 base stayed unmatched. Per the germline V gene, CDR1 is LNHDA and CDR2 is SQIVND (reference sequence). As DNA, the CDR3 is TGTGCCAGTAGTACACAGGGGAATCAGCCCCAGCATTTT. Protein sequence: CASSTQGNQPQHF.

This rearrangement joins TRBV4-1 to TRBJ2-5, with TRBD2 as a possible D gene (6 bases). Deletions cut 0 bases from V and 5 bases from J, with 13 bases between. The CDR3 runs to 15 residues. Per the germline V gene, CDR1 is MGHRA and CDR2 is YSYEKL. CDR3 in amino acids: CASSQDGGEHETQYF. DNA for the CDR3: TGCGCCAGCAGCCAAGACGGCGGGGAACATGAGACCCAGTACTTC.

This rearrangement joins TRBV15 to TRBJ1-2, with D possibly matching TRBD1 (5 bases). The CDR3 is 14 residues long. Trimming cost V 5 bases and J 4 bases, with 14 bases left between them. Germline assignment: CDR1 LNHNV and CDR2 YYDKDF (reference sequence). In nucleotides, the CDR3 is TGTGCCACCAGCGGGGCTAGGGACTCCTATGGCTACACCTTC. This translates into CATSGARDSYGYTF.

V and J are TRBV27 and TRBJ2-7, with D possibly matching TRBD1 (6 bases). The CDR3 runs to 19 residues. CDR1 MNHEY and CDR2 SMNVEV come from the germline V gene (reference sequence). Trimming cost V 5 bases and J 2 bases, with 28 bases left between them. As DNA, the CDR3 is TGTGCCAGCAGTAACACCCCCGGCGCGGCGCAGGGGCTCCCCTACGAGCAGTACTTC. Residues: CASSNTPGAAQGLPYEQYF.

V and J are TRBV7-9 and TRBJ2-5, with 9 bases that match TRBD1. The V segment lost 5 bases and the J segment 1 base; nucleotides outside the gene matches: 5. CDR1 SEHNR and CDR2 FQNEAQ come from the germline V gene (reference sequence). The CDR3 totals 15 residues. The CDR3, as DNA: TGTGCCAGCAGCCTGGGACAGGGTACCCAAGAGACCCAGTACTTC. Translation gives CASSLGQGTQETQYF.